The next 31 T cell receptor beta chains were all read from a single sample in a study of identical twins. TCRdb fed the 5' RACE reads into MiXCR, producing one record per CDR3 protein. The repertoire consists of under 900,000 distinct CDR3 sequences, with 15% to 20% occurring once and the leading ten covering roughly 14%. The sample was also linked to a second study, of T cells expressing NK-cell markers.

Input material: PBMCs. Source of these receptors: a woman younger than 30 in good health.

V and J are TRBV3-1 and TRBJ2-7; D is unresolved. Trimming shortened V by 3 bases and J by 1 base, and 7 bases separated the two germline ends. Germline V gene sequence: CDR1 LGHDT, CDR2 YNNKEL (reference sequence). There are 13 residues in the CDR3. Written as DNA, the CDR3 is TGTGCCAGCAGCCAGCCGCTATCCTACGAGCAGTACTTC. As protein: CASSQPLSYEQYF.

The rearrangement uses TRBV30 and TRBJ2-7, with TRBD1 as a possible D gene (5 bases). Germline V CDR1 and CDR2: GTSNPN, SVGIG (reference sequence). This CDR3 is 11 amino acids long. Trimming left V 3 bases short and J 6 bases short, with 9 bases between. This CDR3 reads CAWRGVREQYF. In DNA, the CDR3 is TGTGCCTGGAGAGGGGTACGCGAGCAGTACTTC.

The gene calls are TRBV12-3 or TRBV12-4 and TRBJ2-1; 7 nucleotides line up with TRBD2. V shed 4 bases, J shed 6 bases, and the junction held 9 bases outside the gene matches. The CDR3 has 15 amino acids. CDR3 residues: CASSSGTILFNEQFF. CDR3 bases: TGTGCCAGCAGTTCCGGGACTATACTCTTCAATGAGCAGTTCTTC.

The chain links TRBV28 to TRBJ2-4; D gene unclear. This CDR3 contains 13 residues. CDR1 is MDHEN and CDR2 is SYDVKM in the germline V gene. V lost 6 bases and J 5 bases, leaving 11 bases between the germline ends. The CDR3 DNA is TGTGCCAGCAGGGCCCCGGACCAAAACATTCAGTACTTC. Translation gives CASRAPDQNIQYF.

The chain couples TRBV6-5 to TRBJ1-6, with D uncertain. The V gene's germline CDR1 is MNHEY and CDR2 SVGAGI. Trimming left V 0 bases short and J 8 bases short, with 14 bases between. The CDR3 totals 16 residues. CDR3 in DNA: TGTGCCAGCAGTTACTCCTTTGCTAACAGAGATTCACCCCTCCACTTT. Translating gives CASSYSFANRDSPLHF.

The chain links TRBV12-3 or TRBV12-4 to TRBJ2-7; D unclear. CDR3 length: 14 amino acids. Trimming took 6 bases from V and 2 from J, leaving 14 bases between them. CDR3 protein: CASREQDGPYEQYF. Here the CDR3 DNA reads TGTGCCAGCAGAGAACAAGACGGACCCTACGAGCAGTACTTC.

This chain uses TRBV6-1 with TRBJ1-6; maybe TRBD1 (5 bases). This CDR3 spans 15 amino acids. The ends were cut back, 6 bases at V and 7 bases at J, with 16 bases in the middle. The germline V gene encodes CDR1 MNHNS and CDR2 SASEGT. CDR3 amino acids: CASRFRDRGNSPLHF. In nucleotides, the CDR3 is TGTGCCAGCAGGTTCCGGGACCGGGGGAATTCACCCCTCCACTTT.

The V and J genes are TRBV19 and TRBJ2-7; the match to TRBD2 covers 8 bases. Germline V lookup: CDR1 LNHDA, CDR2 SQIVND (reference sequence). With V trimmed by 7 bases and J by 3 bases, 5 bases remained unmatched. There are 13 residues in the CDR3. CDR3 sequence reads: CASNGAGDYEQYF. In DNA, the CDR3 is TGTGCCAGTAATGGAGCGGGAGACTACGAGCAGTACTTC. Complete variable domain (other parts from reference TRBV19 and TRBJ2-7): DGGITQSPKYLFRKEGQNVTLSCEQNLNHDAMYWYRQDPGQGLRLIYYSQIVNDFQKGDIAEGYSVSREKKESFPLTVTSAQKNPTAFYLCASNGAGDYEQYFGPGTRLTVT.

The chain joins TRBV29-1 to TRBJ2-5; D not certain. The germline gives CDR1 SQVTM, CDR2 ANQGSEA. This CDR3 is built from 12 residues. Deletions cut 3 bases from V and 5 bases from J, with 10 bases between. CDR3 DNA sequence: TGCAGCGTTGAGGGCACTTCGGAGACCCAGTACTTC. It encodes CSVEGTSETQYF.

The gene calls are TRBV10-2 and TRBJ1-2; D may be TRBD1 (6 bases). Germline CDR1 is WSHSY and CDR2 is SAAADI. With 3 bases removed from V and 3 bases from J, the gap between germline ends came to 11 bases. The CDR3 sequence is 14 residues long. The CDR3 bases are TGCGCCAGCAGTGATCGGGGGGCCGACTATGGCTACACCTTC. This translates into CASSDRGADYGYTF.

This clonotype was counted between two and nine times. The V and J genes are TRBV9 and TRBJ2-1; weak D call: TRBD1 (6 bases). CDR3 size: 16 residues. The V end was cut by 0 bases, the J end by 2 bases, with 12 bases between. The germline V gene encodes CDR1 SGDLS and CDR2 YYNGEE. CDR3 loop: CASSVGSGVAYNEQFF. The CDR3 DNA reads TGTGCCAGCAGCGTAGGTTCAGGGGTGGCCTACAATGAGCAGTTCTTC. The full variable domain, its missing parts supplied by reference TRBV9 and TRBJ2-1, is DSGVTQTPKHLITATGQRVTLRCSPRSGDLSVYWYQQSLDQGLQFLIQYYNGEERAKGNILERFSAQQFPDLHSELNLSSLELGDSALYFCASSVGSGVAYNEQFFGPGTRLTVL.

The chain has TRBV6-1 and TRBJ2-7; the match to TRBD2 covers 11 bases. The CDR3 length is 14 residues. V trimming: 6 bases; J trimming: 5 bases; junction bases outside the gene matches: 6. The germline V gene has CDR1 MNHNS and CDR2 SASEGT. CDR3 in DNA: TGTGCCAGCAGCCGACTAGCGGGAAACAACGAGCAGTACTTC. Amino acid sequence: CASSRLAGNNEQYF.

This clonotype has more than one count but fewer than ten. The chain has TRBV12-3 or TRBV12-4 and TRBJ2-4; tentative D call: TRBD1 (6 bases). The CDR3 consists of 14 residues. V was shortened by 4 bases and J by 1 base, with 8 bases between the two germline ends. Here the CDR3 DNA reads TGTGCCAGCAGTTCAGGGGAGGCCAAAAACATTCAGTACTTC. It yields the protein CASSSGEAKNIQYF.

V gene TRBV6-1 combines with J gene TRBJ2-7, with D perhaps matching TRBD2 (6 bases). V was shortened by 0 bases and J by 7 bases, with 13 bases between the two germline ends. Germline CDR1 MNHNS, CDR2 SASEGT. This CDR3 has 14 amino acids. This chain's CDR3 is CASSEAGIGGEQYF. CDR3 nucleotides: TGTGCCAGCAGTGAAGCAGGGATAGGAGGGGAGCAGTACTTC.

J is TRBJ2-3 and V is TRBV12-3 or TRBV12-4, with 8 bases that match TRBD2. The V gene end was trimmed by 8 bases and the J gene end by 2 bases; junction bases not matched to a gene: 3. The length of the CDR3 is 13 residues. CDR3 DNA: TGTGCCAGCCGGGGGGGAGACACAGATACGCAGTATTTT. Residues: CASRGGDTDTQYF.

There are a few counts of this clonotype. V is TRBV10-3 and J is TRBJ2-1, with D perhaps TRBD2 (6 bases). This CDR3 contains 11 residues. V lost 10 bases and J lost 9, with 13 bases in between. CDR1 is ENHRY, CDR2 SYGVKD, per germline. CDR3 residues: CATVEGGEQFF. CDR3 DNA: TGTGCCACGGTGGAGGGTGGTGAGCAGTTCTTC.

This clonotype was seen a handful of times. The chain couples TRBV27 to TRBJ2-1, with 13 bases fitting TRBD2. CDR1 and CDR2 (germline): MNHEY, SMNVEV (reference sequence). The CDR3 is made up of 15 amino acids. The V gene end was trimmed by 5 bases and the J gene end by 7 bases; junction bases not matched to a gene: 5. CDR3 nucleotides: TGTGCCAGCAGTCAAACTAGCGGGAGGGTAAATGAGCAGTTCTTC. Translating it yields CASSQTSGRVNEQFF.

This clonotype was seen more than once but under ten times. This chain joins TRBV12-3 or TRBV12-4 and TRBJ2-7, with D maybe TRBD2 (6 bases). The V and J ends lost 3 bases and 5 bases respectively, with 14 bases between them. The CDR3 totals 14 residues. CDR3 amino acids: CASSFLRTTDEQYF. The DNA for the CDR3 is TGTGCCAGCAGTTTTTTGAGGACTACCGACGAGCAGTACTTC.

The chain recombines TRBV3-1 with TRBJ2-7, with D perhaps TRBD1 or TRBD2 (5 bases each). Deletions cut 1 base from V and 13 bases from J, with 11 bases between. This CDR3 comprises 11 residues. The germline gives CDR1 LGHDT, CDR2 YNNKEL (reference sequence). Written as DNA, the CDR3 is TGTGCCAGCAGCCAAGGGTCGGGACCCTACTTC. Protein product: CASSQGSGPYF.

This clonotype was picked up a small number of times. J is TRBJ1-6 and V is TRBV5-5; D perhaps matches TRBD1 (5 bases). The CDR3 has 17 amino acids. Between the trimmed V and J ends, which lost 4 bases and 0 bases, there was a span of 14 bases. Germline lookup yields CDR1 SGHKS and CDR2 YYEKEE (reference sequence). CDR3 bases: TGTGCCAGCAGCCCTTCGGGGCAAAGCTCCTATAATTCACCCCTCCACTTT. Protein sequence: CASSPSGQSSYNSPLHF.

The chain is built from TRBV7-2 and TRBJ1-1; tentative D call: TRBD1 (5 bases). CDR3 length: 15 amino acids. V gave up 7 bases and J gave up 4 bases, with 19 bases separating them. The germline V gene has CDR1 SGHTA and CDR2 FQGNSA. CDR3 amino acids: CASNKPEGMGTEAFF. CDR3 DNA: TGTGCCAGCAACAAACCGGAGGGGATGGGCACTGAAGCTTTCTTT.

This clonotype has just a few counts. The chain carries TRBV12-3 or TRBV12-4 and TRBJ2-7; 7 bases align to TRBD1. V lost 6 bases to trimming and J lost 5 bases; unmatched junction nucleotides: 7. The CDR3 is made up of 13 amino acids. The CDR3 DNA is TGTGCCAGCAGAATGACAGGGCCCCACGAGCAGTACTTC. Its protein is CASRMTGPHEQYF.

A few counts support this clonotype. J is TRBJ1-4 and V is TRBV7-8; the D gene is possibly TRBD1 (6 bases). The germline V gene has CDR1 SGHVS and CDR2 FQNEAQ. V was shortened by 4 bases and J by 8 bases, with 14 bases between the two germline ends. The CDR3 loop spans 14 amino acids. The CDR3 here is CASSSQGSPEKLFF. The CDR3 DNA sequence: TGTGCCAGCAGCTCCCAGGGGTCCCCAGAAAAACTGTTTTTT.

The chain carries TRBV12-5 and TRBJ2-1; 10 bases fit TRBD2. The V and J ends lost 2 bases and 0 bases, in that order; junction bases with no gene match: 22. CDR3 length: 23 amino acids. CDR1 LGHNT and CDR2 FRNRAP come from the germline V gene. CDR3 sequence: CASGLPRGGLAGDPISSYNEQFF. In DNA, the CDR3 is TGTGCTAGTGGTTTGCCCAGGGGGGGCCTAGCGGGAGACCCTATAAGCTCCTACAATGAGCAGTTCTTC.

This clonotype was counted a few times. The rearrangement uses TRBV29-1 and TRBJ2-2; D is uncertain. The CDR3 has 13 residues. The V and J ends lost 6 bases and 7 bases respectively, with 15 bases between them. Germline CDR1 SQVTM, CDR2 ANQGSEA. CDR3 coding DNA: TGCAGCGTCCATACCCTAGGAATCGGGGAGCTGTTTTTT. Protein: CSVHTLGIGELFF.

Ten or more counts support this clonotype. V usage is TRBV5-1 and J usage is TRBJ1-1, with D tentatively TRBD1 (5 bases). Per the germline V gene, CDR1 is SGHRS and CDR2 is YFSETQ. V lost 0 bases to trimming and J lost 1 base, with 7 bases between them. This CDR3 region has 14 residues. The CDR3 DNA follows: TGCGCCAGCAGCTTGGGACAGACGAACACTGAAGCTTTCTTT. Translated: CASSLGQTNTEAFF.

The gene calls are TRBV5-6 and TRBJ2-3; the D gene could be TRBD1 or TRBD2 (5 bases each). V dropped 4 bases and J dropped 1 base, with 16 bases sitting between them. CDR1 SGHDT and CDR2 YYEEEE come from the germline V gene. CDR3 length: 16 amino acids. The CDR3 DNA sequence: TGTGCCAGCAGCCCCGATGGGGGTTGGGGCACAGATACGCAGTATTTT. Amino acid sequence: CASSPDGGWGTDTQYF.

The chain is built from TRBV20-1 and TRBJ2-7; 7 bases are a match to TRBD1. CDR3 length equals 12 residues. Trimming took 6 bases from V and 7 from J; bases not matched to a gene: 9. CDR1 and CDR2 (germline): DFQATT, SNEGSKA (reference sequence). The CDR3 here is CSAYRGGGEQYF. The CDR3 bases are TGCAGTGCATACAGGGGTGGTGGTGAGCAGTACTTC.

The V and J genes are TRBV10-3 and TRBJ2-7; D call uncertain. The CDR3 length is 14 residues. The V gene lost 2 bases and the J gene lost 2 bases, with 10 bases spanning the gap. The germline gives CDR1 ENHRY, CDR2 SYGVKD. Written as DNA, the CDR3 is TGTGCCATCAGTGAGGCTGAAGGAACCTACGAGCAGTACTTC. Its protein product is CAISEAEGTYEQYF.

Only a few counts were recorded for this clonotype. The rearrangement uses TRBV12-3 or TRBV12-4 and TRBJ2-3; D is possibly TRBD2 (7 bases). V was clipped by 3 bases and J by 3 bases, with 13 bases between them. The CDR3 totals 15 residues. The CDR3 is CASSFWRGPTDTQYF. In nucleotides, the CDR3 is TGTGCCAGCAGTTTCTGGCGGGGGCCGACAGATACGCAGTATTTT.

The V gene is TRBV7-9, the J gene TRBJ2-7; D ambiguous. V was pared by 5 bases and J by 1 base, with 15 bases between. The germline gives CDR1 SEHNR, CDR2 FQNEAQ (reference sequence). The CDR3 contains 15 residues. As DNA, the CDR3 is TGTGCCAGCAGCCGACACCGTGAGATGTCCTACGAGCAGTACTTC. Translation: CASSRHREMSYEQYF.